These 5 T cell receptor beta chains came from one sample sequenced in a study of T-cell memory formation after mild COVID-19. MiXCR, run by TCRdb on the 5' RACE reads, gives a single entry per CDR3 protein. The table lists 300,000 to 400,000 distinct CDR3 sequences, 13% of them singletons. The sequenced sample was PBMCs or a T cell subset sorted from them (not recorded which). Receptor source: a man aged 18 to 35 who had mild COVID-19 (a few samples of this study predate the infection). Cell type and time point are not known.

This clonotype came up a few times. The rearrangement joins TRBV29-1 to TRBJ1-2; D is unclear. V lost 0 bases to trimming and J lost 5 bases, with 13 bases between them. The CDR3 spans 14 residues. Germline CDR1 SQVTM, CDR2 ANQGSEA. The CDR3 loop is CSVEDRTENYGYTF. CDR3 sequence (DNA): TGCAGCGTTGAAGATCGAACAGAAAATTATGGCTACACCTTC.

This clonotype has only a few counts. This chain uses TRBV4-3 with TRBJ1-2; D gene unclear. The V end lost 2 bases, the J end lost 2 bases, and 9 bases lay between the germline ends. This CDR3 region has 14 residues. Germline loops: CDR1 LGHNA, CDR2 YSLEER. The CDR3 sequence: CASSQLDTNYGYTF. In nucleotides, the CDR3 is TGCGCCAGCAGCCAACTTGACACAAACTATGGCTACACCTTC.

The CDR3: CASSQASSYNSPLHF. The CDR3 DNA is TGCGCCAGCAGCCAAGCAAGCTCCTATAATTCACCCCTCCACTTT. The gene calls are TRBV4-1 and TRBJ1-6; D is unresolved. Germline V gene data show CDR1 as MGHRA and CDR2 as YSYEKL. CDR3 size: 15 residues. The germline V and J ends were trimmed by 1 base and 0 bases, with 4 bases remaining between them.

This rearrangement joins TRBV3-1 to TRBJ2-5; 11 bases fit TRBD1. V lost 3 bases, J lost 5 bases, and 2 bases stayed unmatched. This CDR3 has 14 amino acids. Germline V gene sequence: CDR1 LGHDT, CDR2 YNNKEL (reference sequence). CDR3 in amino acids: CASSQRDRGETQYF. CDR3 DNA: TGTGCCAGCAGCCAGCGGGACAGGGGGGAGACCCAGTACTTC.

As concerns this clonotype: One end of the junction varies from germline; a read error may be responsible. This chain uses TRBV18 with TRBJ2-7; 7 bases agree with TRBD1. Germline values: CDR1 KGHSH, CDR2 LQKENI. CDR3 length equals 15 residues. In DNA form, the CDR3 reads TGTGCCAGCTCTCCACAGGGGATCCTCCCCTACGAGCAGTACTTC. Amino acids: CASSPQGILPYEQYF. The whole variable domain, filled in from reference TRBV18 and TRBJ2-7, reads NAGVMQNPRHLVRRRGQEARLRCSPMKGHSHVYWYRQLPEEGLKFMVYLQKENIIDESGMPKERFSAEFPKEGPSILRIQQVVRGDSAAYFCASSPQGILPYEQYFGPGTRLTVT.